This T cell receptor beta chain was recorded in a study of Ad26.COV2.S vaccination and SARS-CoV-2 variants. For the study at large: In the study, Ad26.COV2.S was injected intramuscularly once, or twice 56 days apart. Study-wide findings and caveats: Among vaccine recipients, spike-specific TCR breadth exceeded that of placebo recipients.

On this clone itself: Its cognate antigen is unknown.

Specified treatment: some 20 received Ad26.COV2.S at low or high dose, single or two shots; about 5 received placebo; per-sample allocation not given. Sampling occurred on day 63 after the first vaccine or placebo injection. Boston hosted the donor, who was an adult aged 18-55 years. Vaccination employed an Ad26 vector expressing the Wuhan-strain SARS-CoV-2 spike. The repertoire was sequenced with immunoSEQ multiplex PCR; TCRdb's copy has only in-frame clones and lacks some. This table has around 300,000 clones, about 88% appearing once. The V and J ends lost 6 bases and 1 base respectively, with 28 bases between them. The CDR3 is 19 residues long. In germline, CDR1 is MNHEY, CDR2 SVGEGT.

The TCR originated in a person aged 18 to 65 who received the Ad26.COV2.S COVID-19 vaccine or a placebo. The specimen comprised peripheral blood, sampled in a trial of Ad26.COV2.S vaccine versus placebo. The J gene is TRBJ2-7, the V gene TRBV6-2 or TRBV6-3; D assignment may be TRBD1 or TRBD2 (5 bases each). CDR3 sequence: CASSLATGTANRGSYEQYF. In nucleotides, the CDR3 is TGTGCCAGCAGCCTGGCAACCGGGACGGCAAACCGCGGATCCTACGAGCAGTACTTC.